This T cell receptor beta chain was captured by sequencing in a study of response to subunit inactivated influenza vaccine. Broader study findings: Each seasonal influenza vaccination recruits few new T cells, the authors suggested.

TCRdb independently ran MiXCR on the RT-PCR reads; one entry per CDR3 protein. Found here are around 540,000 distinct CDR3 sequences, around 11% of them singletons; the top ten hold roughly a tenth. This CDR3 comprises 12 residues. In germline, CDR1 is SGHDT, CDR2 YYEEEE. The germline V and J ends were trimmed by 2 bases and 4 bases, with 7 bases remaining between them. This clonotype has only a few counts. Its antigen is unidentified. This TCR was recovered from a man aged 45-60 years who received an inactivated influenza vaccine. The material sequenced was PBMCs from blood, taken on the day of vaccination. The chain joins TRBV5-6 to TRBJ2-7, with D uncertain. In DNA, the CDR3 is TGTGCCAGCAGCTTCGCGCGTTACGAGCAGTACTTC. Amino acids: CASSFARYEQYF.